The rows below give T cell receptor beta chains drawn from one sample of a study of blood T cell repertoires in COVID-19. Profiled with immunoSEQ multiplex PCR; TCRdb holds only in-frame clones, not every one. The profile shows some 50,000 clones, over 70% of them singletons. The sequenced sample was peripheral blood. These receptors were obtained from a human donor in a cohort sampled during active COVID-19. Both conserved end residues are part of each CDR3. Fields, in order: V gene, J gene, D gene, clone size, CDR3 protein, CDR3 DNA. The D gene is left open where the match is weak. The size entry is marked missing in some rows and otherwise reads once, few, many or a size class.

v_gene: TRBV5-1; j_gene: TRBJ2-3; d_gene: .; abundance: once; CDR3aa: CASSTVAGGQGTDTQYF; CDR3nt: TGCGCCAGCAGCACCGTCGCCGGGGGGCAAGGCACAGATACGCAGTATTTT
v_gene: TRBV3-1/TRBV3-2; j_gene: TRBJ2-3; d_gene: TRBD2; abundance: .; CDR3aa: CASTRERSAGDSTQYF; CDR3nt: TGTGCCAGCACCCGCGAGCGGTCAGCGGGAGATAGTACGCAGTATTTT
v_gene: TRBV5-1; j_gene: TRBJ2-1; d_gene: .; abundance: .; CDR3aa: CASSLDLTYNEQFF; CDR3nt: TGCGCCAGCAGCTTGGACTTGACCTACAATGAGCAGTTCTTC
v_gene: TRBV30; j_gene: TRBJ1-5; d_gene: TRBD1; abundance: .; CDR3aa: CAWSADRWNLPQHF; CDR3nt: TGTGCCTGGAGTGCGGACAGGTGGAATCTGCCCCAGCATTTT
v_gene: TRBV19; j_gene: TRBJ1-3; d_gene: .; abundance: .; CDR3aa: CASSITGTYGNTIYF; CDR3nt: TGTGCCAGTAGTATCACCGGGACTTATGGAAACACCATATATTTT
v_gene: TRBV19; j_gene: TRBJ2-7; d_gene: .; abundance: .; CDR3aa: CASSPTEIYEQYF; CDR3nt: TGTGCCAGTAGCCCGACAGAGATCTACGAGCAGTACTTC
v_gene: TRBV10-3; j_gene: TRBJ2-3; d_gene: .; abundance: .; CDR3aa: CAISESWEEGTQYF; CDR3nt: TGTGCCATCAGTGAGTCATGGGAGGAAGGTACGCAGTATTTT
v_gene: TRBV4-3; j_gene: TRBJ1-4; d_gene: .; abundance: .; CDR3aa: CASSHSVGKLFF; CDR3nt: TGCGCCAGCAGCCATAGCGTGGGAAAACTGTTTTTT
v_gene: TRBV5-4; j_gene: TRBJ2-1; d_gene: TRBD1; abundance: .; CDR3aa: CASSRTGRLINEQFF; CDR3nt: TGTGCCAGCAGCCGGACAGGGCGGCTCATCAATGAGCAGTTCTTC
v_gene: TRBV4-2; j_gene: TRBJ1-4; d_gene: TRBD1; abundance: .; CDR3aa: CASSQEQGANEKLFF; CDR3nt: TGTGCCAGCAGCCAAGAACAGGGGGCTAATGAAAAACTGTTTTTT
v_gene: TRBV14; j_gene: TRBJ2-1; d_gene: .; abundance: .; CDR3aa: CASSQGHLARVRGNEQFF; CDR3nt: TGTGCCAGCAGCCAAGGCCACCTCGCCAGAGTCAGAGGCAATGAGCAGTTCTTC
v_gene: TRBV2; j_gene: TRBJ2-2; d_gene: .; abundance: few; CDR3aa: CASRGEGLAGELFF; CDR3nt: TGTGCCAGCCGCGGAGAGGGTCTTGCCGGGGAGCTGTTTTTT
v_gene: TRBV6-4; j_gene: TRBJ2-2; d_gene: .; abundance: .; CDR3aa: CASSDRGTGELFF; CDR3nt: TGTGCCAGCAGTGACAGGGGCACCGGGGAGCTGTTTTTT
v_gene: TRBV29-1; j_gene: TRBJ1-1; d_gene: TRBD1; abundance: .; CDR3aa: CSVEVQGRWDTEAFF; CDR3nt: TGCAGCGTTGAAGTACAGGGGCGGTGGGACACTGAAGCTTTCTTT
v_gene: TRBV10-2; j_gene: TRBJ1-2; d_gene: TRBD1; abundance: .; CDR3aa: CASMSPGQGGNSYTF; CDR3nt: TGCGCCAGCATGAGCCCGGGACAGGGGGGGAATAGCTACACCTTC
v_gene: TRBV19; j_gene: TRBJ1-1; d_gene: .; abundance: .; CDR3aa: CATSPRANMNTEAFF; CDR3nt: TGTGCCACCTCACCCAGGGCTAACATGAACACTGAAGCTTTCTTT
v_gene: TRBV7-7; j_gene: TRBJ2-2; d_gene: .; abundance: .; CDR3aa: CASSPLSGTNTGELFF; CDR3nt: TGTGCCAGCAGCCCTTTAAGCGGAACGAACACCGGGGAGCTGTTTTTT
v_gene: TRBV11-2; j_gene: TRBJ2-7; d_gene: TRBD1; abundance: .; CDR3aa: CASSLIGGGEQYF; CDR3nt: TGTGCCAGCAGCTTAATAGGGGGCGGCGAGCAGTACTTC
v_gene: TRBV2; j_gene: TRBJ2-3; d_gene: TRBD2; abundance: .; CDR3aa: CAGRLAGGLSGF; CDR3nt: TGTGCCGGCCGACTAGCGGGAGGCCTTAGCGGTTTT
v_gene: TRBV7-9; j_gene: TRBJ1-3; d_gene: .; abundance: .; CDR3aa: CASSWQGNTIYF; CDR3nt: TGTGCCAGCAGCTGGCAGGGAAACACCATATATTTT
v_gene: TRBV18; j_gene: TRBJ2-3; d_gene: TRBD1; abundance: .; CDR3aa: CASSRTGGPDTQYF; CDR3nt: TGTGCCAGCTCCCGGACAGGGGGACCAGATACGCAGTATTTT
v_gene: TRBV25-1; j_gene: TRBJ2-7; d_gene: .; abundance: .; CDR3aa: CASSEPGDGEQYF; CDR3nt: TGTGCCAGCAGTGAACCAGGGGACGGCGAGCAGTACTTC
v_gene: TRBV27; j_gene: TRBJ2-7; d_gene: TRBD1; abundance: few; CDR3aa: CASRTGQGTSYEQYF; CDR3nt: TGTGCCAGCAGAACGGGACAGGGGACTTCCTACGAGCAGTACTTC
v_gene: TRBV3-1/TRBV3-2; j_gene: TRBJ1-6; d_gene: .; abundance: .; CDR3aa: CASSQGRQRSPLHF; CDR3nt: TGTGCCAGCAGCCAAGGCAGGCAAAGGTCACCCCTCCACTTT
v_gene: TRBV2; j_gene: TRBJ2-7; d_gene: TRBD1; abundance: .; CDR3aa: CASNPFGTATYEQYF; CDR3nt: TGTGCCAGCAACCCTTTTGGGACAGCAACCTACGAGCAGTACTTC
v_gene: TRBV5-6; j_gene: TRBJ2-3; d_gene: TRBD2; abundance: .; CDR3aa: CASSSLTSGRTRDTQYF; CDR3nt: TGTGCCAGCAGCTCACTTACTAGCGGGAGAACTCGAGATACGCAGTATTTT
v_gene: TRBV5-4; j_gene: TRBJ2-7; d_gene: TRBD1; abundance: few; CDR3aa: CASSWDRGVYEQYF; CDR3nt: TGTGCCAGCAGCTGGGACAGGGGGGTCTACGAGCAGTACTTC
v_gene: TRBV6-5; j_gene: TRBJ1-5; d_gene: TRBD1; abundance: few; CDR3aa: CASSLTTGLDQPQHF; CDR3nt: TGTGCCAGCAGTTTGACGACAGGGCTGGATCAGCCCCAGCATTTT
v_gene: TRBV9; j_gene: TRBJ2-1; d_gene: .; abundance: .; CDR3aa: CASSVDWSSYNEQFF; CDR3nt: TGTGCCAGCAGCGTAGATTGGAGCTCCTACAATGAGCAGTTCTTC
v_gene: TRBV3-1/TRBV3-2; j_gene: TRBJ1-2; d_gene: .; abundance: .; CDR3aa: CASSLRSLANYGYTF; CDR3nt: TGTGCCAGCAGCCTGAGGAGTCTAGCTAACTATGGCTACACCTTC
v_gene: TRBV19; j_gene: TRBJ1-6; d_gene: TRBD1; abundance: once; CDR3aa: CASKETGVTNSPLHF; CDR3nt: TGTGCCAGTAAGGAGACAGGGGTGACTAATTCACCCCTCCACTTT
v_gene: TRBV6-5; j_gene: TRBJ2-5; d_gene: .; abundance: .; CDR3aa: CASSTGETQYF; CDR3nt: TGTGCCAGCAGTACGGGGGAGACCCAGTACTTC
v_gene: TRBV18; j_gene: TRBJ1-4; d_gene: TRBD1; abundance: .; CDR3aa: CASSPSTGAREKLFF; CDR3nt: TGTGCCAGCTCACCCTCAACAGGGGCGCGTGAAAAACTGTTTTTT
v_gene: TRBV2; j_gene: TRBJ1-1; d_gene: .; abundance: .; CDR3aa: CASIEAVYRVEKNTEAFF; CDR3nt: TGTGCCAGCATTGAGGCCGTCTACAGGGTCGAGAAGAACACTGAAGCTTTCTTT
v_gene: TRBV7-6; j_gene: TRBJ1-2; d_gene: .; abundance: .; CDR3aa: CASSITGTREKGYTF; CDR3nt: TGTGCCAGCAGCATAACCGGGACAAGGGAAAAAGGCTACACCTTC
v_gene: TRBV28; j_gene: TRBJ2-7; d_gene: TRBD1; abundance: .; CDR3aa: CATSGTGVPNEQYF; CDR3nt: TGTGCCACCAGCGGGACAGGGGTTCCGAACGAGCAGTACTTC
v_gene: TRBV7-8; j_gene: TRBJ2-2; d_gene: TRBD1; abundance: .; CDR3aa: CASRQGMNTGELFF; CDR3nt: TGTGCCAGCAGACAGGGGATGAACACCGGGGAGCTGTTTTTT
v_gene: TRBV9; j_gene: TRBJ2-7; d_gene: .; abundance: .; CDR3aa: CASSFTTTGYEQYF; CDR3nt: TGTGCCAGCAGCTTTACGACGACAGGATACGAGCAGTACTTC
v_gene: TRBV30; j_gene: TRBJ2-1; d_gene: TRBD2; abundance: once; CDR3aa: CAWKGRTSGSYNEQFF; CDR3nt: TGTGCCTGGAAAGGTCGGACTAGCGGGTCCTACAATGAGCAGTTCTTC
v_gene: TRBV3-1/TRBV3-2; j_gene: TRBJ2-6; d_gene: .; abundance: .; CDR3aa: CASSQDGSTNVLTF; CDR3nt: TGTGCCAGCAGCCAAGATGGCAGTACGAACGTCCTGACTTTC
v_gene: TRBV18; j_gene: TRBJ2-3; d_gene: TRBD2; abundance: .; CDR3aa: CASSEALAGAGADTQYF; CDR3nt: TGTGCCAGCTCGGAGGCTCTAGCGGGGGCCGGCGCAGATACGCAGTATTTT
v_gene: TRBV28; j_gene: TRBJ2-1; d_gene: TRBD2; abundance: .; CDR3aa: CASSFRAGEGEQFF; CDR3nt: TGTGCCAGCAGTTTCCGAGCGGGGGAGGGTGAGCAGTTCTTC
v_gene: TRBV7-2; j_gene: TRBJ1-2; d_gene: .; abundance: .; CDR3aa: CASSKDSLQYGYTF; CDR3nt: TGTGCCAGCAGCAAAGACAGCTTACAGTATGGCTACACCTTC
v_gene: TRBV4-1; j_gene: TRBJ2-1; d_gene: .; abundance: .; CDR3aa: CASSQATAASAPNEQFF; CDR3nt: TGCGCCAGCAGCCAAGCGACAGCGGCTAGCGCTCCCAATGAGCAGTTCTTC
v_gene: TRBV2; j_gene: TRBJ1-1; d_gene: .; abundance: .; CDR3aa: CASSWEGANTEAFF; CDR3nt: TGTGCCAGCAGTTGGGAGGGAGCGAACACTGAAGCTTTCTTT
v_gene: TRBV18; j_gene: TRBJ1-1; d_gene: .; abundance: .; CDR3aa: CASSPQPGNTEAFF; CDR3nt: TGTGCCAGCTCACCACAGCCAGGGAACACTGAAGCTTTCTTT
v_gene: TRBV6-2/TRBV6-3; j_gene: TRBJ2-4; d_gene: TRBD1; abundance: once; CDR3aa: CASSQPTGGINIQYF; CDR3nt: TGTGCCAGCAGTCAACCGACAGGGGGGATAAACATTCAGTACTTC
v_gene: TRBV6-5; j_gene: TRBJ2-7; d_gene: TRBD1; abundance: .; CDR3aa: CASSSPRTGSYEQYF; CDR3nt: TGTGCCAGCAGTTCCCCCCGGACAGGCTCCTACGAGCAGTACTTC
v_gene: TRBV6-5; j_gene: TRBJ1-3; d_gene: .; abundance: .; CDR3aa: CASSTGSSGNTIYF; CDR3nt: TGTGCCAGCAGTACAGGCTCCTCTGGAAACACCATATATTTT
v_gene: TRBV5-1; j_gene: TRBJ2-2; d_gene: .; abundance: few; CDR3aa: CASSLSPTNTGELFF; CDR3nt: TGCGCCAGCAGCTTGAGCCCGACGAACACCGGGGAGCTGTTTTTT
v_gene: TRBV4-2; j_gene: TRBJ2-3; d_gene: TRBD1; abundance: .; CDR3aa: CASSVDLTGGTDTQYF; CDR3nt: TGTGCCAGCAGCGTAGACTTGACAGGGGGCACAGATACGCAGTATTTT
v_gene: TRBV6-1; j_gene: TRBJ2-3; d_gene: .; abundance: .; CDR3aa: CASSESGWRNTQYF; CDR3nt: TGTGCCAGCAGTGAATCTGGGTGGCGGAATACGCAGTATTTT
v_gene: TRBV2; j_gene: TRBJ2-1; d_gene: TRBD1; abundance: .; CDR3aa: CASSFWTGGNEQFF; CDR3nt: TGTGCCAGCAGTTTTTGGACAGGGGGTAATGAGCAGTTCTTC
v_gene: TRBV3-1/TRBV3-2; j_gene: TRBJ1-3; d_gene: TRBD1; abundance: .; CDR3aa: CASSWGQGGNTIYF; CDR3nt: TGTGCCAGCAGCTGGGGACAGGGAGGAAACACCATATATTTT
v_gene: TRBV2; j_gene: TRBJ1-2; d_gene: TRBD1; abundance: .; CDR3aa: CASRVNRGNGYTF; CDR3nt: TGTGCCAGCAGGGTAAACAGGGGGAATGGCTACACCTTC
v_gene: TRBV3-1/TRBV3-2; j_gene: TRBJ2-5; d_gene: .; abundance: .; CDR3aa: CASSQSAGMETQYF; CDR3nt: TGTGCCAGCAGCCAATCCGCGGGAATGGAGACCCAGTACTTC
v_gene: TRBV7-2; j_gene: TRBJ2-5; d_gene: .; abundance: .; CDR3aa: CASSLIPGGPQETQYF; CDR3nt: TGTGCCAGCAGCCTAATACCGGGGGGCCCCCAAGAGACCCAGTACTTC
v_gene: TRBV3-1/TRBV3-2; j_gene: TRBJ1-2; d_gene: .; abundance: .; CDR3aa: CASSQGPQGPQSF; CDR3nt: TGTGCCAGCAGCCAAGGACCTCAGGGGCCCCAGAGCTTC
v_gene: TRBV2; j_gene: TRBJ2-5; d_gene: TRBD1; abundance: .; CDR3aa: CASSADRGGETQYF; CDR3nt: TGTGCCAGCAGCGCGGACAGGGGGGGGGAGACCCAGTACTTC